This record concerns one TCR beta chain sequence. The entry originates in a study of PD-L1 blockade in urothelial cancer. Turning to the study itself: Most of the 29 patients were men who had bladder-origin urothelial cancer.

With 7 bases removed from V and 2 bases from J, the gap between germline ends came to 17 bases. Germline loops: CDR1 SQVTM, CDR2 ANQGSEA. CDR3 length: 14 amino acids. Patients' cancers were locally advanced or metastatic urothelial carcinomas. Sequencing used immunoSEQ multiplex PCR; TCRdb keeps in-frame clones, though not all of them. This table has fewer than 55,000 clones, roughly 82% appearing once. This material consisted of PBMCs, taken around atezolizumab (anti-PD-L1) treatment. The TCR sequence derives from a man aged 65 to 79 with urothelial cancer. V and J are TRBV29-1 and TRBJ2-5; tentatively, D is TRBD2 (6 bases). CDR3 in amino acids: CSAIQGLTQETQYF. DNA of the CDR3: TGCAGCGCAATCCAGGGACTGACTCAAGAGACCCAGTACTTC.